These 16 T cell receptor beta chains originate from one sample sequenced in a study of PD-1 blockade in classical Hodgkin lymphoma. The time point denotes: newly diagnosed, previously untreated cHL patient sample. Purification of CD4+ T cells from thawed PBMCs was performed via magnetic negative selection. Assay used: immunoSEQ multiplex PCR; TCRdb lists only in-frame clones, some missing. The top ten hold 0.22% of the sample, which has around 30,000 clones, roughly 90% seen once. Sequencing input: CD4+ T cells from blood. The receptors were sampled from a human donor with classical Hodgkin lymphoma.

The J gene is TRBJ1-1, the V gene TRBV20-1, with TRBD1 matching over 9 bases. The CDR3 sequence is 11 residues long. Germline V gene lookup returns CDR1 DFQATT and CDR2 SNEGSKA (reference sequence). In nucleotides, the CDR3 is TGCTCAGACAGGGGGGACACTGAAGCTTTCTTT. This codes for CSDRGDTEAFF.

In its sample, this clone was seen once. The rearrangement joins TRBV5-1 to TRBJ2-5, with unresolved D. CDR3 size: 13 residues. V was clipped by 1 base and J by 3 bases, with 7 bases between them. CDR1 and CDR2 from the germline V gene are SGHRS and YFSETQ. CDR3 nucleotide sequence: TGCGCCAGCAGCTTGTTAAGCGAAGAGACCCAGTACTTC. Translation: CASSLLSEETQYF.

The V gene is TRBV5-1, the J gene TRBJ1-3; TRBD1 aligns across 9 bases. The V segment lost 3 bases and the J segment 0 bases; nucleotides outside the gene matches: 4. Germline V CDR1 and CDR2: SGHRS, YFSETQ. The CDR3 runs 16 residues. CDR3 coding DNA: TGCGCCAGCAGCTGGGGGACAGGGAGCTCTGGAAACACCATATATTTT. Translation gives CASSWGTGSSGNTIYF.

The V gene is TRBV5-1, the J gene TRBJ2-5; TRBD2 is a possible D gene (5 bases). Trimming removed 7 bases at V and 2 bases at J, with 15 bases between. This CDR3 is built from 14 residues. Germline V CDR1 and CDR2: SGHRS, YFSETQ. The CDR3 protein is CASGSTSRQETQYF. The CDR3 DNA reads TGCGCCAGCGGGAGTACATCCCGACAAGAGACCCAGTACTTC.

V is TRBV18 and J is TRBJ2-3; D not resolved. V was cut by 0 bases and J by 6 bases, with 4 bases left in between. The CDR3 spans 12 residues. The germline CDR1 and CDR2 sequences are KGHSH and LQKENI. The DNA for the CDR3 is TGTGCCAGCTCACCACCCCCCGATACGCAGTATTTT. This gives the protein CASSPPPDTQYF.

This clone has a handful of counts. The rearrangement joins TRBV11-2 to TRBJ1-5; 10 positions match TRBD1. J lost 6 bases, V lost 1 base, and 6 bases had no gene match. The CDR3 totals 16 residues. CDR1 is SGHAT, CDR2 FQNNGV, per germline. This CDR3 is CASSLGGTGVGQPQHF. The CDR3 coding sequence is TGTGCCAGCAGCTTAGGGGGGACAGGGGTTGGTCAGCCCCAGCATTTT.

The rearrangement links TRBV28 to TRBJ1-5; D gene ambiguous. V dropped 6 bases and J dropped 4 bases, with 13 bases sitting between them. The length of the CDR3 is 14 residues. Germline lookup yields CDR1 MDHEN and CDR2 SYDVKM. This CDR3 is CASRTGFWNQPQHF. CDR3 sequence (DNA): TGTGCCAGCAGGACGGGGTTTTGGAATCAGCCCCAGCATTTT. The whole variable domain, remainder taken from reference TRBV28 and TRBJ1-5, is DVKVTQSSRYLVKRTGEKVFLECVQDMDHENMFWYRQDPGLGLRLIYFSYDVKMKEKGDIPEGYSVSREKKERFSLILESASTNQTSMYLCASRTGFWNQPQHFGDGTRLSIL.

The chain combines TRBV19 with TRBJ2-7, with D possibly TRBD2 on 5 matching bases. Germline V lookup: CDR1 LNHDA, CDR2 SQIVND (reference sequence). Trimming left V 5 bases short and J 7 bases short, with 21 bases between. This CDR3 comprises 15 residues. CDR3 in amino acids: CASSPEHTRVREQYF. CDR3 coding DNA: TGTGCCAGTAGTCCCGAACATACTAGGGTCCGGGAGCAGTACTTC.

The chain employs TRBV4-2 and TRBJ2-3, with no clear D. The CDR3 totals 13 residues. From germline, CDR1 is LGHNA and CDR2 YNFKEQ. V lost 0 bases to trimming and J lost 3 bases, with 4 bases between them. The CDR3 DNA sequence: TGTGCCAGCAGCCAAGATGGAACAGATACGCAGTATTTT. Translating gives CASSQDGTDTQYF.

This sequence joins TRBV5-4 and TRBJ1-1; D may be TRBD1 (5 bases). The V and J ends lost 5 bases and 7 bases respectively, with 21 bases between them. This CDR3 contains 15 residues. CDR1 is SGHNT, CDR2 YYREEE, per germline (reference sequence). The CDR3 reads CASRRQGPMRGEAFF. In DNA form, the CDR3 reads TGTGCCAGCAGACGTCAGGGTCCCATGAGGGGTGAAGCTTTCTTT.

The chain is built from TRBV5-1 and TRBJ2-7; D assignment may be TRBD1 or TRBD2 (5 bases each). V dropped 5 bases and J dropped 0 bases, with 12 bases sitting between them. Germline assignment: CDR1 SGHRS and CDR2 YFSETQ. This CDR3 contains 14 residues. CDR3 in DNA: TGCGCCAGCAGGAGGGACGGTAGCTCCTACGAGCAGTACTTC. This translates into CASRRDGSSYEQYF.

The genes are TRBV9 and TRBJ2-1; D possibly uses TRBD1 or TRBD2 (5 bases each). V shed 1 base and J shed 3 bases, with 14 bases lying between them. From germline, CDR1 is SGDLS and CDR2 YYNGEE. The CDR3 is 16 residues long. CDR3: CASSVYPTRGYNEQFF. The CDR3 bases are TGTGCCAGCAGCGTATACCCGACGAGGGGCTACAATGAGCAGTTCTTC.

This clone appeared a single time. The rearrangement joins TRBV19 to TRBJ1-2, with TRBD1 matching 7 bases. Germline V gene sequence: CDR1 LNHDA, CDR2 SQIVND (reference sequence). This CDR3 spans 14 amino acids. The J segment lost 3 bases and the V segment lost 10 bases, leaving 11 bases of the junction unmatched. This CDR3 reads CATAGKQGYYGYTF. In nucleotides, the CDR3 is TGTGCCACCGCGGGCAAACAGGGGTACTATGGCTACACCTTC. Full variable domain (outside the CDR3, taken from reference TRBV19 and TRBJ1-2): DGGITQSPKYLFRKEGQNVTLSCEQNLNHDAMYWYRQDPGQGLRLIYYSQIVNDFQKGDIAEGYSVSREKKESFPLTVTSAQKNPTAFYLCATAGKQGYYGYTFGSGTRLTVV.

V and J are TRBV6-5 and TRBJ1-1, with D perhaps matching TRBD1 (5 bases). Germline CDR1 reads MNHEY; CDR2 reads SVGAGI. The V gene lost 5 bases and the J gene lost 3 bases, with 10 bases spanning the gap. CDR3 length: 13 amino acids. CDR3 amino acids: CASSRGIYTEAFF. The CDR3 coding sequence is TGTGCCAGCAGTCGGGGCATCTACACTGAAGCTTTCTTT.

This chain links TRBV30 with TRBJ2-1, with 10 bases fitting TRBD2. Trimming removed 2 bases from V and 6 bases from J; junction bases left unmatched: 7. CDR1 is GTSNPN and CDR2 is SVGIG in the germline V gene (reference sequence). The CDR3 is 15 amino acids. The CDR3 spells CAWSPGTSEVNEQFF. Here the CDR3 DNA reads TGTGCCTGGAGTCCCGGGACTAGCGAAGTCAATGAGCAGTTCTTC.

The rearrangement links TRBV7-6 to TRBJ2-5; D is unclear. CDR3 length: 14 residues. Trimming stripped 0 bases from V and 2 bases from J, with 7 bases between. Germline assignment: CDR1 SGHVS and CDR2 FNYEAQ. CDR3: CASSLANSQETQYF. The CDR3 nucleotides read TGTGCCAGCAGCTTAGCGAACTCACAAGAGACCCAGTACTTC.